A single TCR beta chain is shown here with its context. In germline, CDR1 is SQVTM, CDR2 ANQGSEA. This CDR3 spans 16 amino acids. Trimming removed 5 bases from V and 6 bases from J; junction bases left unmatched: 12. The data stem from a study of blood T cell repertoires in COVID-19. About the study: PBMCs, B-cell-depleted T cells, or T cells were the source of the cDNA or gDNA that made up the material.

Per the original data handling: Estimation of nucleated cell counts relied on the amplification of reference gene primers. The protocol was immunoSEQ multiplex PCR, while the TCRdb copy is restricted to in-frame clones and leaves out a portion. The DNA was the basis for D and trimming; V, J and clone size are from that table. The sample holds under 300,000 clones; roughly nine tenths are singletons and the top ten take 6.2%. The source is a man in his sixties with acute or convalescent COVID-19. The sample taken for sequencing was peripheral blood. This chain connects TRBV29-1 to TRBJ2-7; 14 nucleotides agree with TRBD2. CDR3: CSVTTQGLAGVGEQYF. In DNA form, the CDR3 reads TGCAGCGTTACGACTCAGGGACTAGCGGGAGTGGGCGAGCAGTACTTC.